Listed below are T cell receptor beta chains from one sample, sequenced in a study of cytomegalovirus exposure and HLA in healthy donors. The protocol was immunoSEQ multiplex PCR, while the TCRdb copy is restricted to in-frame clones and leaves out a portion. Among some 200,000 clones listed, about four fifths were seen once. The sequencing input was PBMCs. The receptors originated from a girl under 18 in good health and CMV-seropositive. CDR3s include the opening cysteine and the closing phenylalanine or tryptophan. The order of the fields is clone size, D gene, J gene, V gene, CDR3 DNA, CDR3 protein. A D gene is named only where the DNA matches it firmly. Not all rows give a size; the values are once, few, many and, for expanded clones, a class.

abundance: once
d_gene: .
j_gene: TRBJ2-7
v_gene: TRBV11-2
CDR3nt: TGTGCCAGCAGCCTTGACAGCCTCCTGGAGCAGTACTTC
CDR3aa: CASSLDSLLEQYF

abundance: .
d_gene: TRBD2
j_gene: TRBJ2-5
v_gene: TRBV11-2
CDR3nt: TGTGCCAGCAGCCCGAACCGCGGGACTAAACAAGAGACCCAGTACTTC
CDR3aa: CASSPNRGTKQETQYF

abundance: .
d_gene: .
j_gene: TRBJ1-1
v_gene: TRBV7-2
CDR3nt: TGTGCCAGCAGCGGCAGGTCCACTGAAGCTTTCTTT
CDR3aa: CASSGRSTEAFF

abundance: .
d_gene: .
j_gene: TRBJ2-3
v_gene: TRBV11-2
CDR3nt: TGTGCCAGCAGCTTAGAGTGGGGCAGCACAGATACGCAGTATTTT
CDR3aa: CASSLEWGSTDTQYF

abundance: .
d_gene: .
j_gene: TRBJ2-7
v_gene: TRBV11-2
CDR3nt: TGTGCCAGCAGCTTAGATTCAGGGGCCTTGCGGGAGCAGTACTTC
CDR3aa: CASSLDSGALREQYF

abundance: .
d_gene: .
j_gene: TRBJ2-4
v_gene: TRBV18
CDR3nt: TGTGCCAGCTCACCACCGGTAGCTTTAAACATTCAGTACTTC
CDR3aa: CASSPPVALNIQYF

abundance: .
d_gene: .
j_gene: TRBJ1-4
v_gene: TRBV4-3
CDR3nt: TGCGCCAGCAGCCAAGGGGCCGTCAATAATGAAAAACTGTTTTTT
CDR3aa: CASSQGAVNNEKLFF

abundance: once
d_gene: TRBD2
j_gene: TRBJ2-7
v_gene: TRBV5-1
CDR3nt: TGCGCCAGCAGCCTCGGACTAGCGGGGAGGTACGAGCAGTACTTC
CDR3aa: CASSLGLAGRYEQYF

abundance: .
d_gene: TRBD2
j_gene: TRBJ2-1
v_gene: TRBV2
CDR3nt: TGTGCCAGCAGTGACAGCGGGGGGCACTACAATGAGCAGTTCTTC
CDR3aa: CASSDSGGHYNEQFF

abundance: once
d_gene: .
j_gene: TRBJ1-6
v_gene: TRBV25-1
CDR3nt: TGTGCCAGCCTCGAAGGGGGTTCGGGTTCACCCCTCCACTTT
CDR3aa: CASLEGGSGSPLHF

abundance: .
d_gene: .
j_gene: TRBJ2-3
v_gene: TRBV7-6
CDR3nt: TGTGCCAGCAGCTCACGACCCCGGGACATCCGCACAGATACGCAGTATTTT
CDR3aa: CASSSRPRDIRTDTQYF

abundance: .
d_gene: .
j_gene: TRBJ2-1
v_gene: TRBV6-5
CDR3nt: TGTGCCAGCAGTTACTCCACAGGGAGCTCCTACAATGAGCAGTTCTTC
CDR3aa: CASSYSTGSSYNEQFF

abundance: .
d_gene: TRBD2
j_gene: TRBJ2-3
v_gene: TRBV7-2
CDR3nt: TGTGCCAGCAGCTTGGATGGCGGGGGGCCTAGCACAGATACGCAGTATTTT
CDR3aa: CASSLDGGGPSTDTQYF

abundance: .
d_gene: .
j_gene: TRBJ1-1
v_gene: TRBV4-3
CDR3nt: TGCGCCAGCAGCCAAGAGTCCCACCATCTGGGGGGCACTGAAGCTTTCTTT
CDR3aa: CASSQESHHLGGTEAFF

abundance: .
d_gene: TRBD1
j_gene: TRBJ1-6
v_gene: TRBV5-4
CDR3nt: TGTGCCAGCAGCTTGGTTGGACAGGGAAATTCACCCCTCCACTTT
CDR3aa: CASSLVGQGNSPLHF

abundance: .
d_gene: TRBD1
j_gene: TRBJ2-3
v_gene: TRBV5-6
CDR3nt: TGTGCCAGCCGAAGAGCCGGACAGGGGGCAGATACGCAGTATTTT
CDR3aa: CASRRAGQGADTQYF

abundance: .
d_gene: .
j_gene: TRBJ1-5
v_gene: TRBV6-6
CDR3nt: TGTGCCAGCAAGGAGTATTCAGGGCTCAATCAGCCCCAGCATTTT
CDR3aa: CASKEYSGLNQPQHF

abundance: .
d_gene: .
j_gene: TRBJ1-5
v_gene: TRBV5-5
CDR3nt: TGTGCCAGCAGCCGACAGCAGGGGCAGCCCCAGCATTTT
CDR3aa: CASSRQQGQPQHF

abundance: .
d_gene: TRBD1
j_gene: TRBJ1-4
v_gene: TRBV12-5
CDR3nt: TGTGCTAGTGGTTTGGTAAAAGGGGGCGGTGAAAAACTGTTTTTT
CDR3aa: CASGLVKGGGEKLFF

abundance: .
d_gene: TRBD2
j_gene: TRBJ2-2
v_gene: TRBV7-2
CDR3nt: TGTGCCAGCAGCTTAGCGGGGGGGGGTTTCGGGGAGCTGTTTTTT
CDR3aa: CASSLAGGGFGELFF

abundance: .
d_gene: .
j_gene: TRBJ2-7
v_gene: TRBV4-3
CDR3nt: TGCGCCAGCAGCCAAGATCGAGGGTTCAGCTCCTACGAGCAGTACTTC
CDR3aa: CASSQDRGFSSYEQYF

abundance: .
d_gene: TRBD1
j_gene: TRBJ1-4
v_gene: TRBV23-1
CDR3nt: TGCGCCAGCAGTCAATGCGCCGTTGCCGGGAGACCCAGACAGGGCCTTAATGAAAAACTGTTTTTT
CDR3aa: CASSQCAVAGRPRQGLNEKLFF

abundance: .
d_gene: .
j_gene: TRBJ1-2
v_gene: TRBV29-1
CDR3nt: TGCAGCGTTGCACAGACGAACTATGGCTACACCTTC
CDR3aa: CSVAQTNYGYTF

abundance: .
d_gene: .
j_gene: TRBJ2-3
v_gene: TRBV23-1
CDR3nt: TGCGCCAGCAGCCCCGGAGGCAGGGGTTACCCCAGTGATACGCAGTATTTT
CDR3aa: CASSPGGRGYPSDTQYF

abundance: .
d_gene: TRBD1
j_gene: TRBJ2-2
v_gene: TRBV5-5
CDR3nt: TGTGCCAGCAGCTTTCCGGGACAGGGTAACACCGGGGAGCTGTTTTTT
CDR3aa: CASSFPGQGNTGELFF

abundance: .
d_gene: TRBD1
j_gene: TRBJ2-7
v_gene: TRBV7-9
CDR3nt: TGTGCCACCGGACAGGGGAACTACGAGCAGTACTTC
CDR3aa: CATGQGNYEQYF

abundance: .
d_gene: .
j_gene: TRBJ2-3
v_gene: TRBV10-1
CDR3nt: TGCGCCAGCAGTGAGGGTCTCACTAGCACAGATACGCAGTATTTT
CDR3aa: CASSEGLTSTDTQYF

abundance: .
d_gene: TRBD2
j_gene: TRBJ2-2
v_gene: TRBV25-1
CDR3nt: TGTGCCAGCAGAGGGTGGTCGAGCGGGGGGGCCGGGGAGCTGTTTTTT
CDR3aa: CASRGWSSGGAGELFF

abundance: .
d_gene: .
j_gene: TRBJ2-4
v_gene: TRBV7-8
CDR3nt: TGTGCCAGCAGCCCCAACATCGTAGCCAAAAACATTCAGTACTTC
CDR3aa: CASSPNIVAKNIQYF

abundance: .
d_gene: .
j_gene: TRBJ2-3
v_gene: TRBV7-9
CDR3nt: TGTGCCAGCCAAACAGATACGCAGTATTTT
CDR3aa: CASQTDTQYF

abundance: .
d_gene: .
j_gene: TRBJ1-1
v_gene: TRBV11-2
CDR3nt: TGTGCCAGCAGCTTAATCGCAGGATCGGCCACTGAAGCTTTCTTT
CDR3aa: CASSLIAGSATEAFF

abundance: .
d_gene: .
j_gene: TRBJ2-4
v_gene: TRBV2
CDR3nt: TGTGCCAGCAGTACAGGTCCCCTCAACATTCAGTACTTC
CDR3aa: CASSTGPLNIQYF

abundance: .
d_gene: TRBD2
j_gene: TRBJ2-7
v_gene: TRBV7-2
CDR3nt: TGTGCCAGCAGCCGGGGGGACGAGCAGTACTTC
CDR3aa: CASSRGDEQYF

abundance: .
d_gene: .
j_gene: TRBJ2-1
v_gene: TRBV4-1
CDR3nt: TGCGCCAGCAGCCAAGATCAGCTAGTAGCGAATGAGCAGTTCTTC
CDR3aa: CASSQDQLVANEQFF

abundance: .
d_gene: TRBD1
j_gene: TRBJ1-4
v_gene: TRBV15
CDR3nt: TGTGCCACCAGCAGAGGACAGGGAGGAGAAAAACTGTTTTTT
CDR3aa: CATSRGQGGEKLFF

abundance: .
d_gene: TRBD1
j_gene: TRBJ2-7
v_gene: TRBV19
CDR3nt: TGTGCCAGTAGCCTCGGACAGGGGGCCTACGAGCAGTACTTC
CDR3aa: CASSLGQGAYEQYF

abundance: .
d_gene: .
j_gene: TRBJ1-2
v_gene: TRBV7-2
CDR3nt: TGTGCCAGCAGCTTACCGCAGGGTGATCTTGGCTACACCTTC
CDR3aa: CASSLPQGDLGYTF

abundance: .
d_gene: .
j_gene: TRBJ1-2
v_gene: TRBV21-1
CDR3nt: TGTGCCACTCTAGGTCGGACCGGGACAGGGGAAGGCTACACCTTC
CDR3aa: CATLGRTGTGEGYTF

abundance: once
d_gene: TRBD1
j_gene: TRBJ1-6
v_gene: TRBV5-1
CDR3nt: TGCGCCAGCAGCTCGGACAGGGGGCATTCACCCCTCCACTTT
CDR3aa: CASSSDRGHSPLHF

abundance: .
d_gene: .
j_gene: TRBJ1-5
v_gene: TRBV21-1
CDR3nt: TGTGCCAGCAGCAAACGCGCGAGAGATTATAAGCCCCAGCATTTT
CDR3aa: CASSKRARDYKPQHF

abundance: .
d_gene: TRBD2
j_gene: TRBJ2-3
v_gene: TRBV4-1
CDR3nt: TGCGCCAGCAGAAGAGGGACTAGGGGTTCCGCAGATACGCAGTATTTT
CDR3aa: CASRRGTRGSADTQYF

abundance: .
d_gene: .
j_gene: TRBJ2-3
v_gene: TRBV9
CDR3nt: TGTGCCAGCAGCGTAGATAGGGCAGGGCTCTCAGATACGCAGTATTTT
CDR3aa: CASSVDRAGLSDTQYF

abundance: .
d_gene: TRBD1
j_gene: TRBJ1-2
v_gene: TRBV15
CDR3nt: TGTGCCACCAGCCCCAGGGGGGACCGACATTTGAAGGGCTACACCTTC
CDR3aa: CATSPRGDRHLKGYTF

abundance: .
d_gene: .
j_gene: TRBJ1-5
v_gene: TRBV4-1
CDR3nt: TGCGCCAGCAGCCAAGTCGGGGCAGGGGAAGGTCAGCCCCAGCATTTT
CDR3aa: CASSQVGAGEGQPQHF

abundance: .
d_gene: TRBD1
j_gene: TRBJ2-1
v_gene: TRBV5-8
CDR3nt: TGTGCCAGCACCTCTTGGTATCGACAGGGCAATGAGCAGTTCTTC
CDR3aa: CASTSWYRQGNEQFF

abundance: few
d_gene: TRBD1
j_gene: TRBJ1-1
v_gene: TRBV4-2
CDR3nt: TGTGCCAGCAGCCAAGTTGGGACAGAACGGAAGACTTTCTTT
CDR3aa: CASSQVGTERKTFF

abundance: .
d_gene: .
j_gene: TRBJ2-1
v_gene: TRBV1
CDR3nt: TGCACCAGCAGCCAGCTCTGGGACTGGGCCTACAATGAGCAGTTCTTC
CDR3aa: CTSSQLWDWAYNEQFF

abundance: .
d_gene: TRBD1
j_gene: TRBJ2-1
v_gene: TRBV6-1
CDR3nt: TGTGCCAGCAGGACGACAGGGGGAGTTAATGAGCAGTTCTTC
CDR3aa: CASRTTGGVNEQFF

abundance: once
d_gene: TRBD1
j_gene: TRBJ2-7
v_gene: TRBV7-9
CDR3nt: TGTGCCAGCAGTTACGGACAGGAAATAGAATACGAGCAGTACTTC
CDR3aa: CASSYGQEIEYEQYF

abundance: .
d_gene: .
j_gene: TRBJ1-2
v_gene: TRBV6-1
CDR3nt: TGTGCCAGCAGCGAATCCTGGTCGCGGGGGCCCTCCCTGGGCTACACCTTC
CDR3aa: CASSESWSRGPSLGYTF

abundance: .
d_gene: .
j_gene: TRBJ2-3
v_gene: TRBV7-2
CDR3nt: TGTGCCAGCAGCCGAGCATCAGATACGCAGTATTTT
CDR3aa: CASSRASDTQYF

abundance: .
d_gene: .
j_gene: TRBJ2-7
v_gene: TRBV7-9
CDR3nt: TGTGCCAGCAGCTACACCGCGAGGGACTCCTACGAGCAGTACTTC
CDR3aa: CASSYTARDSYEQYF

abundance: .
d_gene: .
j_gene: TRBJ2-7
v_gene: TRBV9
CDR3nt: TGTGCCAGCAGCGTAGCCGGGACTGGCATTTACGAGCAGTACTTC
CDR3aa: CASSVAGTGIYEQYF